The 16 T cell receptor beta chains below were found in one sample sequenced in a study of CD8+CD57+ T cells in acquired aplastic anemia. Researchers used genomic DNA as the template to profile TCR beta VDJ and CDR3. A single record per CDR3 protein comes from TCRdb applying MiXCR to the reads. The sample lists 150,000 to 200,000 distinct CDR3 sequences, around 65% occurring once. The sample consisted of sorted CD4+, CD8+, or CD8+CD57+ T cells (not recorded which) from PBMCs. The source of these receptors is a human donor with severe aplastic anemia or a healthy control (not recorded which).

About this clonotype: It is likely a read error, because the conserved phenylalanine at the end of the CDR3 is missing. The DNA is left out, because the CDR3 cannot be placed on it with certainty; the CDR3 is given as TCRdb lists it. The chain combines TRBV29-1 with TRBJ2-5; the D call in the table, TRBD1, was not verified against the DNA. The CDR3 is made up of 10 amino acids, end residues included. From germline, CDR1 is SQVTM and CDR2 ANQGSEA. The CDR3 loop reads CSVEMGELPP.

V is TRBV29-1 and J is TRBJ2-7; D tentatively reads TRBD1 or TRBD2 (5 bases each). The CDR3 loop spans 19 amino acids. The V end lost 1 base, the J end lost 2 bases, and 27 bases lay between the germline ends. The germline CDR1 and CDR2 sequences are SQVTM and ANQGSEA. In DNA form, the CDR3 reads TGCAGCGTTGAAGGTGGCAGCTTTTACCAAATGGGGGTAGCCTACGAGCAGTACTTC. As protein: CSVEGGSFYQMGVAYEQYF.

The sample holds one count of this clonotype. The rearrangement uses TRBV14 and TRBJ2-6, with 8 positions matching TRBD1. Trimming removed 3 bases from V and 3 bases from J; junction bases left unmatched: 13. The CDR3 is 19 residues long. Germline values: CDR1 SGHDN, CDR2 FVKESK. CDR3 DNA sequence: TGTGCCAGCAGCCAGCACAGGACAGGGATCCTTTTTGGGGCCAACGTCCTGACTTTC. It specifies CASSQHRTGILFGANVLTF.

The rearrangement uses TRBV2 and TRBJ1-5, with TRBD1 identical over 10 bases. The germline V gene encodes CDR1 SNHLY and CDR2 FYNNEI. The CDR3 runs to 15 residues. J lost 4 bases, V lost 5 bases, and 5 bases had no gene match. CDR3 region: CASSSTGGGNQPQHF. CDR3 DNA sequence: TGTGCCAGCAGTTCGACAGGGGGCGGGAATCAGCCCCAGCATTTT.

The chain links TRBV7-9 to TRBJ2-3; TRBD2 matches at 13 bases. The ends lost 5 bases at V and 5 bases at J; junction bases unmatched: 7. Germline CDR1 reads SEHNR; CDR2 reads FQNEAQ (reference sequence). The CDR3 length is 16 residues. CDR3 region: CASSVGTSGNIDTQYF. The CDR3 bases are TGTGCCAGCAGCGTAGGGACTAGCGGGAATATAGATACGCAGTATTTT. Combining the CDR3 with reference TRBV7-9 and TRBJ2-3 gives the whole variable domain DTGVSQNPRHKITKRGQNVTFRCDPISEHNRLYWYRQTLGQGPEFLTYFQNEAQLEKSRLLSDRFSAERPKGSFSTLEIQRTEQGDSAMYLCASSVGTSGNIDTQYFGPGTRLTVL.

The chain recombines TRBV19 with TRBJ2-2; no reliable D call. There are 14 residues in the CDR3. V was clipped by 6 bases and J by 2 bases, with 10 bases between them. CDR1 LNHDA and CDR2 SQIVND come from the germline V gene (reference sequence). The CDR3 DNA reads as TGTGCCAGTAGAGTCGGACCTAACACCGGGGAGCTGTTTTTT. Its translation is CASRVGPNTGELFF.

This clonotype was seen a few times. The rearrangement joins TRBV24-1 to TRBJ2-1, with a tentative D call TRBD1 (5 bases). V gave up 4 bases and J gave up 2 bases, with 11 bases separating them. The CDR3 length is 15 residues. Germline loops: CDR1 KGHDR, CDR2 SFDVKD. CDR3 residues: CATSEGRMPYNEQFF. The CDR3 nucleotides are TGTGCCACCAGTGAGGGGCGGATGCCCTACAATGAGCAGTTCTTC.

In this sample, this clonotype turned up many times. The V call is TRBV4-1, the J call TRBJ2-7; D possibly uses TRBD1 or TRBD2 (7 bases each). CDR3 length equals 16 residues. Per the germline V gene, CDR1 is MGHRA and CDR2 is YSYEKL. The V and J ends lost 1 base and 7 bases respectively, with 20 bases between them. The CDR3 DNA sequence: TGCGCCAGCAGCCAAGTAGAGGCAGGGGGGGGAGGGGAGCAGTACTTC. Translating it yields CASSQVEAGGGGEQYF.

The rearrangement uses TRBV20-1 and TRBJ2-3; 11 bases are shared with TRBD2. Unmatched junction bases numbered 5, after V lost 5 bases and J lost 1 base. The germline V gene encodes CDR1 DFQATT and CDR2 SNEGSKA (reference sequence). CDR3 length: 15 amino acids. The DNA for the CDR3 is TGCAGTGCTCGAAGACTAGCGGGGCGCACAGATACGCAGTATTTT. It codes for CSARRLAGRTDTQYF.

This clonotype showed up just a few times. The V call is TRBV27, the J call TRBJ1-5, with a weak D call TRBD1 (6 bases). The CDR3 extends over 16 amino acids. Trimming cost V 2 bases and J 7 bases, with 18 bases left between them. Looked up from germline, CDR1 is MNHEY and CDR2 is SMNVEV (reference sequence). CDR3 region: CASSLRGPSPLQPQHF. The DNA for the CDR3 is TGTGCCAGCAGTTTACGGGGGCCCTCCCCGCTCCAGCCCCAGCATTTT.

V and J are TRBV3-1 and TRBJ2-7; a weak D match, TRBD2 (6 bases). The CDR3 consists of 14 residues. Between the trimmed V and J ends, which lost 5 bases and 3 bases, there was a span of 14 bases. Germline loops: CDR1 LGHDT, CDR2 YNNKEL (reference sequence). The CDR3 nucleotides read TGTGCCAGCAGCTTGGTAGCGGAAGGCTACGAGCAGTACTTC. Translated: CASSLVAEGYEQYF.

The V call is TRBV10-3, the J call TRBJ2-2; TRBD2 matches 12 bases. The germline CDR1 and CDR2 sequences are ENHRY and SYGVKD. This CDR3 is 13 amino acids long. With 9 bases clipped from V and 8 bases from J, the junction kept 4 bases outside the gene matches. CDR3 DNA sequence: TGTGCCATGGCCGGGACTAGCGGGGGGGAGCTGTTTTTT. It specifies CAMAGTSGGELFF.

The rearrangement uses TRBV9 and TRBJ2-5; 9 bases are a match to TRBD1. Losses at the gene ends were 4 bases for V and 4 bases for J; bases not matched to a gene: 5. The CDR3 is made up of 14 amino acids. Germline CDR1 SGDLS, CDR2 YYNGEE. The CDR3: CASSQSTGGETQYF. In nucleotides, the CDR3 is TGTGCCAGCAGCCAATCGACAGGGGGAGAGACCCAGTACTTC.

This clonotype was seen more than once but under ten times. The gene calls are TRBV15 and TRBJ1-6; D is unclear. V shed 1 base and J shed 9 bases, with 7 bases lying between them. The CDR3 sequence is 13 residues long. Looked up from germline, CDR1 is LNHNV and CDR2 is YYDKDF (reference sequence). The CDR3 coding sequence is TGTGCCACCAGCAGAGTTGGAGGTTCACCCCTCCACTTT. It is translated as CATSRVGGSPLHF.

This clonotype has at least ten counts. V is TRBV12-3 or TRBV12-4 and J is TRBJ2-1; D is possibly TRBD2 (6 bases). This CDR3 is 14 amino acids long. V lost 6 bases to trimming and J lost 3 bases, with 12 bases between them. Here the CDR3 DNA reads TGTGCCAGCAGCTTCGCGGGGCTCTACAATGAGCAGTTCTTC. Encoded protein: CASSFAGLYNEQFF.

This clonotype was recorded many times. CDR3 in DNA: TGTGCCAGCAGTTACATAGCGGGGGGTCCATCCGAGACCCAGTACTTC. Protein sequence: CASSYIAGGPSETQYF. The chain uses TRBV6-5 and TRBJ2-5, with 10 positions matching TRBD2. V lost 2 bases, J lost 5 bases, and 8 bases stayed unmatched. Germline V CDR1 and CDR2: MNHEY, SVGAGI. The CDR3 runs to 16 residues.